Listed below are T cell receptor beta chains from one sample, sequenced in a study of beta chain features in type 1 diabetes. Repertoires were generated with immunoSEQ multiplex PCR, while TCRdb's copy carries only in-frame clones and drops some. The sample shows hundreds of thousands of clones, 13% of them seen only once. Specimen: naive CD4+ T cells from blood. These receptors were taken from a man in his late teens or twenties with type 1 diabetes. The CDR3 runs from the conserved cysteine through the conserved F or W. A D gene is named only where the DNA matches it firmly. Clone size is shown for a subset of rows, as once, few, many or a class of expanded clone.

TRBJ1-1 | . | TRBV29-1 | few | CSVRRRLNTEAFF | TGCAGCGTGCGACGGAGACTCAACACTGAAGCTTTCTTT
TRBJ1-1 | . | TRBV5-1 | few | CASSFNNANTEAFF | TGCGCCAGCAGCTTCAATAACGCGAACACTGAAGCTTTCTTT
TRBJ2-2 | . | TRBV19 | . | CASKESTGELFF | TGTGCCAGTAAGGAGAGCACCGGGGAGCTGTTTTTT
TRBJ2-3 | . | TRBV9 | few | CASSVDGRVTDTQYF | TGTGCCAGCAGCGTAGATGGTAGGGTCACAGATACGCAGTATTTT
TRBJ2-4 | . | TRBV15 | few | CATSLGDWESKNIQYF | TGTGCCACCAGCTTAGGGGATTGGGAATCCAAAAACATTCAGTACTTC
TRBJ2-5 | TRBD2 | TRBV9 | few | CASSVERGGQETQYF | TGTGCCAGCAGCGTAGAGCGGGGGGGCCAAGAGACCCAGTACTTC
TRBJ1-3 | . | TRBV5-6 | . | CASSLAPGNTIYF | TGTGCCAGCAGCTTGGCCCCTGGAAACACCATATATTTT
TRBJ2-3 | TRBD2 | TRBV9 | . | CASSVVGGTANTDTQYF | TGTGCCAGCAGCGTAGTCGGGGGGACCGCTAACACAGATACGCAGTATTTT
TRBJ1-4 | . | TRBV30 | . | CAWKRLGTDSEKLFF | TGTGCCTGGAAAAGGTTAGGCACGGATAGTGAAAAACTGTTTTTT
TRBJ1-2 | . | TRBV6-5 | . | CASSYSRDYGYTF | TGTGCCAGCAGTTACTCCCGGGATTATGGCTACACCTTC
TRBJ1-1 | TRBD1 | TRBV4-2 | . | CASSQAGQGPYTEAFF | TGTGCCAGCAGCCAAGCTGGACAGGGCCCCTACACTGAAGCTTTCTTT
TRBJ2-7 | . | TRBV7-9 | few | CASSRISDSYEQYF | TGTGCCAGCAGTAGGATTAGCGACTCCTACGAGCAGTACTTC
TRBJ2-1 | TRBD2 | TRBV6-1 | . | CASSEWRAGGRDNEQFF | TGTGCCAGCAGTGAATGGAGAGCGGGGGGGAGAGACAATGAGCAGTTCTTC
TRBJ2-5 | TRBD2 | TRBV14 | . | CASSPSGGTSIETQYF | TGTGCCAGCAGCCCCTCAGGCGGGACTAGTATAGAGACCCAGTACTTC
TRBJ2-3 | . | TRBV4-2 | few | CASSQEDRLSSTDTQYF | TGTGCCAGCAGCCAAGAGGATAGGCTCTCCTCCACAGATACGCAGTATTTT
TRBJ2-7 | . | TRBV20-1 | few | CSAVELREQYF | TGCAGTGCCGTCGAGCTGCGGGAGCAGTACTTC